This passage covers 19 T cell receptor beta chains from one sample sequenced in a study of shared clonotypes between healthy human individuals. Sequencing used immunoSEQ multiplex PCR; TCRdb keeps in-frame clones, though not all of them. The table has under 1,100,000 clones, approximately 80% seen once. Sample: memory CD4+ T cells from PBMCs. Stated subset: CD45RA-negative fraction. These receptors were collected from a man between 18 and 35 years old in good health. Some clones in this sample may be carry-over from other donors' samples.

As concerns this clone: Other DNA sequences of this sample code for an identical CDR3. The chain employs TRBV5-6 and TRBJ1-2; TRBD1 is a possible D gene (5 bases). This CDR3 has 11 residues. Germline V gene data show CDR1 as SGHDT and CDR2 as YYEEEE. V lost 5 bases, J lost 7 bases, and 9 bases lay in between. CDR3 in amino acids: CASSNRGGYTF. CDR3 nucleotide sequence: TGTGCCAGCAGTAATAGGGGTGGCTACACCTTC.

V usage is TRBV18 and J usage is TRBJ2-2; 8 bases match TRBD1. This CDR3 region has 15 residues. Trimming at V came to 1 base and at J to 4 bases, leaving 2 bases not matched to a gene. Germline V gives CDR1 KGHSH, CDR2 LQKENI. CDR3 residues: CASSPRTGSTGELFF. CDR3 sequence (DNA): TGTGCCAGCTCACCACGGACAGGGAGCACCGGGGAGCTGTTTTTT. Filled out from reference TRBV18 and TRBJ2-2, the complete variable domain reads NAGVMQNPRHLVRRRGQEARLRCSPMKGHSHVYWYRQLPEEGLKFMVYLQKENIIDESGMPKERFSAEFPKEGPSILRIQQVVRGDSAAYFCASSPRTGSTGELFFGEGSRLTVL.

The chain is built from TRBV11-2 and TRBJ2-7; D may be TRBD1 (6 bases). The CDR3 has 15 amino acids. Deletions cut 3 bases from V and 4 bases from J, with 16 bases between. Germline V lookup: CDR1 SGHAT, CDR2 FQNNGV. The CDR3: CASSFHQGLQYEQYF. The CDR3 region has the DNA TGTGCCAGCAGCTTTCATCAGGGGCTCCAGTACGAGCAGTACTTC.

J is TRBJ2-7 and V is TRBV18, with TRBD2 identical over 7 bases. Losses at the gene ends were 2 bases for V and 0 bases for J; bases not matched to a gene: 4. Germline CDR1 reads KGHSH; CDR2 reads LQKENI. The CDR3 runs 15 residues. This chain's CDR3 is CASSPTSVHSYEQYF. CDR3 DNA sequence: TGTGCCAGCTCACCAACTAGCGTCCACTCCTACGAGCAGTACTTC.

The chain is built from TRBV11-2 and TRBJ1-2; 9 nucleotides line up with TRBD1. The CDR3 sequence is 15 residues long. The germline V gene has CDR1 SGHAT and CDR2 FQNNGV. J was trimmed by 4 bases and V by 5 bases; bases with no gene match: 8. CDR3 DNA: TGTGCCAGCAGCCCCATCTGGGGACAGGGCTATGGCTACACCTTC. Its protein is CASSPIWGQGYGYTF.

This clone was recorded once. The chain links TRBV27 to TRBJ1-6, with no clear D. V was cut by 3 bases and J by 4 bases, with 10 bases left in between. This CDR3 is built from 15 residues. CDR1 and CDR2 from the germline V gene are MNHEY and SMNVEV (reference sequence). The CDR3 bases are TGTGCCAGCAGTTTGACTCGAAGGTATAATTCACCCCTCCACTTT. As protein: CASSLTRRYNSPLHF.

The gene calls are TRBV30 and TRBJ2-3; D is unresolved. V lost 1 base and J 2 bases, leaving 7 bases between the germline ends. The CDR3 has 13 residues. Germline V gene data show CDR1 as GTSNPN and CDR2 as SVGIG (reference sequence). This CDR3 reads CAWSARVTDTQYF. The CDR3, as DNA: TGTGCCTGGAGTGCTCGGGTCACAGATACGCAGTATTTT.

V usage is TRBV15 and J usage is TRBJ2-7, with 13 bases identical to TRBD2. CDR1 is LNHNV, CDR2 YYDKDF, per germline (reference sequence). This CDR3 has 16 amino acids. V trimming: 1 base; J trimming: 2 bases; junction bases outside the gene matches: 2. The CDR3 bases are TGTGCCACCAGCAGAGGGGGACTAGCGGGAACCTACGAGCAGTACTTC. Amino acid sequence: CATSRGGLAGTYEQYF. Full variable domain (remainder filled in from reference TRBV15 and TRBJ2-7): DAMVIQNPRYQVTQFGKPVTLSCSQTLNHNVMYWYQQKSSQAPKLLFHYYDKDFNNEADTPDNFQSRRPNTSFCFLDIRSPGLGDTAMYLCATSRGGLAGTYEQYFGPGTRLTVT.

This chain joins TRBV6-5 and TRBJ1-3, with 10 bases matching TRBD1. V gave up 5 bases and J gave up 2 bases; unmatched junction bases: 3. Germline values: CDR1 MNHEY, CDR2 SVGAGI. The CDR3 spans 15 residues. Here the CDR3 reads CASSHDRGPGNTIYF. The CDR3 bases are TGTGCCAGCAGTCACGACAGGGGGCCTGGAAACACCATATATTTT.

The chain carries TRBV18 and TRBJ1-1; 8 bases fit TRBD1. CDR1 and CDR2 from the germline V gene are KGHSH and LQKENI. The length of the CDR3 is 14 residues. V shed 3 bases, J shed 7 bases, and the junction held 7 bases outside the gene matches. Written as DNA, the CDR3 is TGTGCCAGCTCACCGCTAGGACAGGGAGGTGAAGCTTTCTTT. Its protein is CASSPLGQGGEAFF.

Regarding this clone: A much larger clonotype is one base distant, so this may be a read error. The sample contains more than one DNA sequence encoding this CDR3. The chain has TRBV6-6 and TRBJ1-5; D remains unclear. The CDR3 runs to 12 residues. The V gene's germline CDR1 is MNHNY and CDR2 SVGAGI (reference sequence). Trimming left V 1 base short and J 4 bases short, with 2 bases between. CDR3 residues: CASSYLNQPQHF. In DNA, the CDR3 is TGTGCCAGCAGTTACTTGAATCAGCCCCAGCATTTT.

V is TRBV18 and J is TRBJ1-2; the D gene is possibly TRBD1 (5 bases). V gave up 0 bases and J gave up 8 bases, with 13 bases separating them. Germline lookup yields CDR1 KGHSH and CDR2 LQKENI. The CDR3 totals 14 residues. As DNA, the CDR3 is TGTGCCAGCTCACCACCGGGGGTTATAGGAGGCTACACCTTC. Residues: CASSPPGVIGGYTF.

This clone was seen once. The chain recombines TRBV28 with TRBJ2-2; 10 bases map to TRBD1. Germline V gene sequence: CDR1 MDHEN, CDR2 SYDVKM. The CDR3 totals 15 residues. V dropped 9 bases and J dropped 2; count of bases not matched to a gene: 6. The CDR3: CASTTGGENTGELFF. The DNA for the CDR3 is TGTGCCAGTACGACAGGGGGCGAAAACACCGGGGAGCTGTTTTTT.

The rearrangement uses TRBV2 and TRBJ2-2, with 9 bases fitting TRBD2. Germline-derived CDR1 and CDR2 are SNHLY and FYNNEI. The CDR3 length is 17 residues. Trimming took 4 bases from V and 7 from J; bases not matched to a gene: 13. The CDR3 spells CASSVRVAGELGGELFF. CDR3 coding DNA: TGTGCCAGCAGTGTCAGGGTAGCGGGAGAGTTAGGCGGGGAGCTGTTTTTT.

CDR3 nucleotides: TGTGCCAGCAGCTTGGTACAGGGTTCGAGGACCGGGGAGCTGTTTTTT. It is translated as CASSLVQGSRTGELFF. The chain combines TRBV7-2 with TRBJ2-2; D may be TRBD1 (6 bases). V lost 3 bases, J lost 5 bases, and 16 bases lay in between. This CDR3 comprises 16 residues. Germline loops: CDR1 SGHTA, CDR2 FQGNSA. The whole variable domain, filled in from reference TRBV7-2 and TRBJ2-2, reads GAGVSQSPSNKVTEKGKDVELRCDPISGHTALYWYRQSLGQGLEFLIYFQGNSAPDKSGLPSDRFSAERTGGSVSTLTIQRTQQEDSAVYLCASSLVQGSRTGELFFGEGSRLTVL.

V gene TRBV5-1 combines with J gene TRBJ1-1, with D possibly matching TRBD1 (5 bases). This CDR3 has 18 amino acids. Looked up from germline, CDR1 is SGHRS and CDR2 is YFSETQ. V lost 1 base, J lost 0 bases, and 19 bases lay in between. The DNA for the CDR3 is TGCGCCAGCAGCTTGTCCAAAGGCAGGGCGATCCTGAACACTGAAGCTTTCTTT. This translates into CASSLSKGRAILNTEAFF.

DNA for the CDR3: TGTGCCAGCAGCTTAGCTATGGCCCTCCGATTAGCGGACCCCGCCGGGAGTGAGCAGTACTTC. The encoded protein is CASSLAMALRLADPAGSEQYF. This chain connects TRBV7-8 to TRBJ2-7, with TRBD2 as a possible D gene (6 bases). Per germline, CDR1 SGHVS and CDR2 FQNEAQ. Trimming removed 0 bases at V and 7 bases at J, with 34 bases between. The CDR3 consists of 21 residues.

This clone was observed a handful of times. The chain uses TRBV29-1 and TRBJ1-4, with D possibly TRBD1 on 5 matching bases. The V end was cut by 1 base, the J end by 10 bases, with 13 bases between. Germline V gene data show CDR1 as SQVTM and CDR2 as ANQGSEA. This CDR3 region has 13 residues. The CDR3 loop is CSVEAPLTGKLFF. The CDR3 coding sequence is TGCAGCGTTGAAGCGCCGCTTACAGGAAAACTGTTTTTT. Drawing the rest from reference TRBV29-1 and TRBJ1-4, the complete variable domain is SAVISQKPSRDICQRGTSLTIQCQVDSQVTMMFWYRQQPGQSLTLIATANQGSEATYESGFVIDKFPISRPNLTFSTLTVSNMSPEDSSIYLCSVEAPLTGKLFFGSGTQLSVL.

The chain couples TRBV5-4 to TRBJ2-5, with 12 bases aligning to TRBD2. This CDR3 comprises 15 residues. V shed 4 bases, J shed 11 bases, and the junction held 12 bases outside the gene matches. CDR1 is SGHNT and CDR2 is YYREEE in the germline V gene (reference sequence). In nucleotides, the CDR3 is TGTGCCAGCAGCCCGCCTAGCGGGAGGGTGGAGAAGCAGTACTTC. It specifies CASSPPSGRVEKQYF.